This T cell receptor beta chain was observed in a study of CD8 T cells in ankylosing spondylitis. Whole-study results and caveats: Disease-linked clones bore a CD8+ phenotype, appearing relatively rarely in peripheral blood. A subset of motif variants has previously been described in the synovial fluid and blood of reactive arthritis. Reportedly, significant enrichment of disease-linked clones occurred in matched ankylosing spondylitis synovial fluid.

V was trimmed by 4 bases and J by 3 bases, leaving 16 bases between them. The CDR3 is made up of 15 amino acids. Germline V CDR1 and CDR2: SGHRS, YFSETQ. It was by quantitative 5'-RACE with molecular barcodes that TCR beta libraries were made. TCRdb ran MiXCR on the 5' RACE reads and lists one entry per CDR3 protein. The repertoire holds approximately 220,000 distinct CDR3 sequences, with roughly a tenth as singletons. This clonotype was found many times. What it binds is not known. The J gene is TRBJ2-5, the V gene TRBV5-1; the D is unclear. Material for sequencing was blood, either unsorted or a sorted T cell fraction (not recorded which). The receptor was derived from a male donor with ankylosing spondylitis or in good health (not recorded which). The CDR3 nucleotides read TGCGCCAGCAGCACCTCAGGATCCCAAAAAGAGACCCAGTACTTC. Translated: CASSTSGSQKETQYF.